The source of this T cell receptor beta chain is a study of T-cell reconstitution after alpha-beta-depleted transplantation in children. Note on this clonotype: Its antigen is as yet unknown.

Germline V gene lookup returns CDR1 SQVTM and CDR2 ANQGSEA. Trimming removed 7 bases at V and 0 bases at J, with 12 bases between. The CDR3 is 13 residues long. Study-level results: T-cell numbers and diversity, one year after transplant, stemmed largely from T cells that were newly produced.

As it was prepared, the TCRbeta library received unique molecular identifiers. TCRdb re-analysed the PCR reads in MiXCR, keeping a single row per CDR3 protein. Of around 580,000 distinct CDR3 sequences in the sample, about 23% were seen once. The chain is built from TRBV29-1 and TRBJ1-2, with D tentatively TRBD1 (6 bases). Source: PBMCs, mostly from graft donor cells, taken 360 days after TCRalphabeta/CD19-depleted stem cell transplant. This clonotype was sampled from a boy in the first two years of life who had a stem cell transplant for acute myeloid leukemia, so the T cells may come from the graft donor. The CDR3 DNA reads TGCAGCGGGGGAGGGGGGGCTAACTATGGCTACACCTTC. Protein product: CSGGGGANYGYTF.